This T cell receptor beta chain was identified during a study of graft-versus-host responses after intestinal transplantation. Study-wide findings and caveats: Early post-transplant falls in HvG clones accompanied the peak levels of circulating GvH clones. GvH clonotypes were identified within recipient marrow, with a subset emerging first in ileum or blood.

The method was immunoSEQ multiplex PCR; TCRdb's version includes in-frame clones alone and lacks a portion of them. The sample holds 70,000 to 95,000 clones; roughly 91% are singletons and the top ten take less than 1.5%. As regards this clone: Its target is unknown.

The ends were cut back, 0 bases at V and 3 bases at J, with 9 bases in the middle. CDR1 and CDR2 from the germline V gene are LGHNA and YSLEER. The CDR3 runs to 15 residues. The V gene is TRBV4-3, the J gene TRBJ1-5, with unresolved D. The source material was unstimulated CD8+ T cells sorted from spleen or lymph node cells, sampled before transplant. The receptor's source is a human donor who was the organ donor for an intestinal transplant. The CDR3 reads CASSQDLTVNQPQHF. Here the CDR3 DNA reads TGCGCCAGCAGCCAAGATCTAACGGTCAATCAGCCCCAGCATTTT.